In this sample, the clone carrying this T cell receptor beta chain turned up a few times. The data are from a study of blood T cell repertoires in COVID-19. As for the study in general: Samples taken during acute and convalescent COVID-19 were collected in the United States, Italy and Spain.

Trimming cost V 3 bases and J 5 bases; bases outside gene matches: 7. CDR3 length: 14 residues. The germline CDR1 and CDR2 sequences are LNHDA and SQIVND (reference sequence). Clones were read by immunoSEQ multiplex PCR, and TCRdb kept only the in-frame ones, dropping some. Among 85,000 to 100,000 clones listed, about 86% were seen once. The sequence derives from a man in his 60s with acute or convalescent COVID-19. This chain joins TRBV19 and TRBJ2-7; 7 nucleotides match TRBD2. The sequenced sample was peripheral blood. The CDR3 reads CASSIELAMNEQYF. The CDR3 DNA sequence: TGTGCCAGTAGTATTGAACTAGCGATGAACGAGCAGTACTTC.